This T cell receptor (beta chain) appears in the sequencing data of a study of OX40 agonist ivuxolimab in advanced cancers. Regarding the complete study: The costimulatory receptor OX40 (CD134) was targeted by ivuxolimab, a fully human IgG2 agonistic monoclonal antibody. Partial responses occurred in three dose-escalation patients: two with cutaneous melanoma and one with hepatocellular carcinoma. Among the approximately 50 dose-escalation patients, about 19 had hepatocellular carcinoma, 15 or so melanoma, 9 renal cell carcinoma and 9 head and neck cancer. Intravenous ivuxolimab was administered to patients every 2 weeks at six dose levels: 0.01, 0.1, 0.3, 1.5, 3 and 10 mg/kg. A male proportion of about 79% and a mean age of around 60 years, ranging from roughly 23 to 90, were recorded for the dose-escalation cohort. Patients were allowed to have had prior anti-PD-1, anti-PD-L1 or anti-CTLA-4 therapy, and less than 45% of the dose-escalation patients had previously received checkpoint inhibitors. The paper describes the monotherapy dose-escalation part (N ≈ 51 patients) of the phase I trial of ivuxolimab. Peripheral TCRbeta sequencing was intended to test whether TCR sequence diversity was altered and clonal T-cell expansion was caused by ivuxolimab.

For sequencing of the TCRbeta CDR3 region, genomic DNA was extracted from the sorted cells. TCRbeta CDR3 regions were sequenced using the immunoSEQ Assay. As stored in TCRdb, this immuneACCESS dataset retains in-frame rearrangements with V and J assigned. A fraction of the clones does not appear; measured against another copy, unresolved V genes explain less than half of the discrepancy, and the remainder lacks a known reason. The sample records tens of thousands of clones, about nine tenths of which are singletons. The leading ten clones occupy around 1.7% of the sample. Patients with autoimmune disease history or receiving systemic immunosuppression were excluded from the trial. Peripheral blood for TCR sequencing was collected from all dose cohorts at baseline, on cycle 4 day 1, and on cycle 7 day 1. The samples were taken from a phase I, first-in-human, multicenter, open-label dose-escalation trial of ivuxolimab. Adults with locally advanced or metastatic head and neck squamous cell, hepatocellular, melanoma or renal cell carcinoma were enrolled in the trial. Before TCR sequencing, CD4+ T cells and CD8+ T cells from peripheral blood were sorted into separate populations.

Spanning cysteine to phenylalanine, the CDR3 consists of 15 amino acids. Of the read, only the CDR3 DNA is kept; its 45 bases are in frame from base 1. Taken from the germline V gene, the CDR1 and CDR2 loops are SGHDT and YYEEEE. V loses 4 bases of germline sequence and J loses 3 bases, and the interval between the two ends is 17 bases. Note on this clone: Its binding antigen is unknown. Base qualities were left out, and no much larger clone turns up one base away.

General conclusions and limits of the study: At doses from 0.1 to 3.0 mg/kg, clonal expansion was seen in both CD4+ and CD8+ blood T cells between baseline and week 6. After ivuxolimab, expanded clones were on average more numerous among CD8+ T cells than among CD4+ T cells. Low levels of normalized T-cell clonal expansion were also seen in some patients who did not respond. In the 0.1-3.0 mg/kg groups, partial responders were among the patients with the lowest normalized peripheral clonal expansion, particularly in CD8+ T cells. The antigen specificity of the clonally expanded peripheral T cells was not determined.

The TCR originated in an adult with an advanced solid tumor such as melanoma, head and neck, liver or kidney cancer. The sample here was CD4+ or CD8+ T cells sorted from blood, taken in a trial of the OX40 agonist ivuxolimab. The chain employs TRBV5-6 and TRBJ2-7; the D region possibly corresponds to TRBD2 (6 bases align). The CDR3 protein is CASSPLLATSYEQYF. The nucleotide sequence is given as TGTGCCAGCAGCCCCCTCCTCGCGACTAGCTACGAGCAGTACTTC.